What follows are 14 T cell receptor beta chains derived from one specimen sequenced in a study of T cells in Graves' hyperthyroidism and ophthalmopathy. Amplification yielded TCR beta CDR3 regions, with RNA transcripts as the source. The primer set for the first-round RT-PCR of the TCR CDR3 was HTBI. Each CDR3 protein is one row after TCRdb ran MiXCR on the multiplex PCR reads. Seen here are approximately 590,000 distinct CDR3 sequences, about 43% observed once, and the top ten hold 6.5% to 9%. Sample: peripheral blood or thyroid tissue (not recorded which). Receptor source: a woman between 18 and 29 years old with Graves' hyperthyroidism.

This clonotype was counted between two and nine times. This chain uses TRBV5-1 with TRBJ1-1, with D hard to call. V was pared by 4 bases and J by 3 bases, with 13 bases between. Germline CDR1 and CDR2: SGHRS and YFSETQ. CDR3 size: 14 residues. This chain's CDR3 is CASSKTGPDTEAFF. The DNA of the CDR3 is TGCGCCAGCAGCAAAACCGGACCGGACACTGAAGCTTTCTTT.

This clonotype occurred a few times. The V gene is TRBV6-6, the J gene TRBJ1-5; no definite D call. The CDR3 has 14 amino acids. The germline V gene encodes CDR1 MNHNY and CDR2 SVGAGI (reference sequence). With 4 bases removed from V and 0 bases from J, the gap between germline ends came to 7 bases. The CDR3 loop is CASSLVVSNQPQHF. The CDR3 nucleotides are TGTGCCAGCAGTTTGGTGGTTAGCAATCAGCCCCAGCATTTT.

The sample holds a few counts of this clonotype. J is TRBJ2-7 and V is TRBV11-1, with 8 bases aligning to TRBD1. Germline CDR1 SGHAT, CDR2 FQDESV (reference sequence). The CDR3 is 14 residues long. Trimming removed 8 bases from V and 2 bases from J; junction bases left unmatched: 8. The chain's CDR3 is CASSPDRGPYEQYF. DNA for the CDR3: TGTGCCAGCTCACCCGACAGGGGTCCCTACGAGCAGTACTTC.

V is TRBV7-3 and J is TRBJ1-1; weak D call: TRBD1 (6 bases). Between the trimmed V and J ends, which lost 5 bases and 0 bases, there was a span of 16 bases. The CDR3 extends over 16 amino acids. The germline V gene encodes CDR1 SGHTA and CDR2 FQGTGA. The DNA for the CDR3 is TGTGCCAGCAGCCAAGACTCCGGGACACTGAACACTGAAGCTTTCTTT. This sequence encodes CASSQDSGTLNTEAFF.

This chain joins TRBV29-1 and TRBJ1-4; possible D gene TRBD1, 5 bases. CDR1 is SQVTM and CDR2 is ANQGSEA in the germline V gene. Trimming cost V 5 bases and J 0 bases, with 13 bases left between them. CDR3 length: 15 residues. CDR3 amino acids: CSVLSGAATNEKLFF. The CDR3 nucleotides are TGCAGCGTTCTGTCCGGGGCCGCAACTAATGAAAAACTGTTTTTT.

J is TRBJ1-2 and V is TRBV5-1; tentative D call: TRBD1 (6 bases). V shed 7 bases and J shed 6 bases, with 19 bases lying between them. This CDR3 has 14 residues. Germline CDR1 and CDR2: SGHRS and YFSETQ. This chain's CDR3 is CASQQGTWGDGYTF. CDR3 in DNA: TGCGCCAGCCAGCAGGGGACGTGGGGGGATGGCTACACCTTC. The variable domain in full, with the rest retrieved from reference TRBV5-1 and TRBJ1-2, is KAGVTQTPRYLIKTRGQQVTLSCSPISGHRSVSWYQQTPGQGLQFLFEYFSETQRNKGNFPGRFSGRQFSNSRSEMNVSTLELGDSALYLCASQQGTWGDGYTFGSGTRLTVV.

The chain couples TRBV27 to TRBJ1-1; TRBD1 matches at 9 bases. The germline V gene has CDR1 MNHEY and CDR2 SMNVEV (reference sequence). V lost 5 bases to trimming and J lost 5 bases; unmatched junction nucleotides: 9. The CDR3 contains 15 residues. The CDR3: CASSTLDRGGTEAFF. DNA of the CDR3: TGTGCCAGCAGTACCCTGGACAGGGGCGGAACTGAAGCTTTCTTT.

The V call is TRBV3-1, the J call TRBJ1-6; D is ambiguous. Germline-derived CDR1 and CDR2 are LGHDT and YNNKEL (reference sequence). Between the trimmed V and J ends, which lost 0 bases and 9 bases, there was a span of 9 bases. This CDR3 is 14 amino acids long. CDR3 in DNA: TGTGCCAGCAGCCAAGATTCGGGGATTTCACCCCTCCACTTT. It specifies CASSQDSGISPLHF.

This clonotype was seen a few times. The rearrangement joins TRBV2 to TRBJ1-4; no clear D gene. CDR1 and CDR2 from the germline V gene are SNHLY and FYNNEI. Trimming stripped 8 bases from V and 10 bases from J, with 20 bases between. The CDR3 covers 14 residues. The CDR3 nucleotides are TGTGCCAGCCTATTATACCGCCCCGGTGGAAAACTGTTTTTT. Its protein product is CASLLYRPGGKLFF. Together with reference TRBV2 and TRBJ1-4, the CDR3 gives the full variable domain: EPEVTQTPSHQVTQMGQEVILRCVPISNHLYFYWYRQILGQKVEFLVSFYNNEISEKSEIFDDQFSVERPDGSNFTLKIRSTKLEDSAMYFCASLLYRPGGKLFFGSGTQLSVL.

This clonotype was detected a few times. The rearrangement joins TRBV7-9 to TRBJ1-3; a weak D match, TRBD1 (5 bases). Trimming shortened V by 0 bases and J by 7 bases, and 10 bases separated the two germline ends. This CDR3 region has 14 residues. CDR1 and CDR2 from the germline V gene are SEHNR and FQNEAQ (reference sequence). In nucleotides, the CDR3 is TGTGCCAGCAGCTTAGCCTCACAGGCGAACACCATATATTTT. Amino acids: CASSLASQANTIYF.

This clonotype was seen a handful of times. J is TRBJ1-4 and V is TRBV25-1; D is unresolved. The CDR3 loop spans 15 amino acids. Trimming removed 8 bases from V and 4 bases from J, with 17 bases in between. Per the germline V gene, CDR1 is MGHDK and CDR2 is SYGVNS. As DNA, the CDR3 is TGTGCCAGCTCACCAAGCTTGGCCGATAATGAAAAACTGTTTTTT. Encoded protein: CASSPSLADNEKLFF.

This clonotype has a count of ten or more. The rearrangement links TRBV7-2 to TRBJ1-5; D call uncertain. This CDR3 region has 14 residues. Germline V CDR1 and CDR2: SGHTA, FQGNSA. V was clipped by 1 base and J by 4 bases, with 8 bases between them. DNA for the CDR3: TGTGCCAGCAGCTTAGTGGCAGGAAATCAGCCCCAGCATTTT. It yields the protein CASSLVAGNQPQHF.

V is TRBV7-2 and J is TRBJ2-7, with D unclear. Trimming cost V 5 bases and J 1 base, with 6 bases left between them. The CDR3 has 12 residues. Per the germline V gene, CDR1 is SGHTA and CDR2 is FQGNSA. The CDR3 DNA reads TGTGCCAGCAGCGGGGTTTCCTACGAGCAGTACTTC. Its translation is CASSGVSYEQYF.

The V and J genes are TRBV7-9 and TRBJ1-2; 8 bases line up with TRBD1. The CDR3 has 16 amino acids. V dropped 5 bases and J dropped 2; count of bases not matched to a gene: 10. Germline lookup yields CDR1 SEHNR and CDR2 FQNEAQ (reference sequence). CDR3: CASSLSTGEANYGYTF. The CDR3 bases are TGTGCCAGCAGCCTCTCGACAGGGGAGGCGAACTATGGCTACACCTTC.